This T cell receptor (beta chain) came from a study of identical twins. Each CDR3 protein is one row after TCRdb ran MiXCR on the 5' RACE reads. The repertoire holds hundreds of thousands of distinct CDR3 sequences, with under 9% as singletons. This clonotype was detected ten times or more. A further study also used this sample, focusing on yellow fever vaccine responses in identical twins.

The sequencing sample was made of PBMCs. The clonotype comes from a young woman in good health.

The CDR3 loop reads CASRGRTLNTEAFF. The CDR3 region has the DNA TGTGCCAGCAGGGGACGGACACTGAACACTGAAGCTTTCTTT. The genes are TRBV2 and TRBJ1-1; tentatively, D is TRBD1 (5 bases). CDR3 size: 14 residues. Germline loops: CDR1 SNHLY, CDR2 FYNNEI. V was cut by 6 bases and J by 0 bases, with 11 bases left in between.